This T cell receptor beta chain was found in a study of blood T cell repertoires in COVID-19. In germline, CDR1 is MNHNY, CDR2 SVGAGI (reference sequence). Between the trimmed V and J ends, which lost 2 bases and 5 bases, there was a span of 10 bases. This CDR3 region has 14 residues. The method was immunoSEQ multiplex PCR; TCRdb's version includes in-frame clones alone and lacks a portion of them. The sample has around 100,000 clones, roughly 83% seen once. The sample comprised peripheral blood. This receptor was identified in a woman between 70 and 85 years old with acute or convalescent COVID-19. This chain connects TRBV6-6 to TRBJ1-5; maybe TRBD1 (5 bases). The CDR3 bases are TGTGCCAGCAGTTACCGTGGGGGGGATCAGCCCCAGCATTTT. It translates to CASSYRGGDQPQHF.